The 30 T cell receptor beta chains below were found in one sample sequenced in a study of blood T cell repertoires in COVID-19. Clones were sequenced by immunoSEQ multiplex PCR, and TCRdb holds only the in-frame ones, with some missing. The sample shows fewer than 400,000 clones, 85% of them seen only once. The source material was peripheral blood. Receptors were obtained from a woman aged 18-30 years with acute or convalescent COVID-19.

This clone was observed once. The chain has TRBV19 and TRBJ2-7; D is possibly TRBD2 (6 bases). Germline CDR1 LNHDA, CDR2 SQIVND (reference sequence). The CDR3 loop spans 15 amino acids. The V end was cut by 5 bases, the J end by 0 bases, with 14 bases between. The CDR3 region is CASSGGDSTSYEQYF. CDR3 nucleotide sequence: TGTGCCAGTAGTGGAGGGGACTCGACCTCCTACGAGCAGTACTTC.

In its sample, this clone was seen once. This chain links TRBV5-6 with TRBJ1-2, with 8 bases matching TRBD1. V gave up 4 bases and J gave up 4 bases; unmatched junction bases: 9. Germline CDR1 is SGHDT and CDR2 is YYEEEE. The CDR3 covers 15 residues. CDR3 sequence: CASSRPQGASYGYTF. CDR3 bases: TGTGCCAGCAGCCGTCCCCAGGGGGCGAGCTATGGCTACACCTTC.

The rearrangement uses TRBV15 and TRBJ1-6; weak D call: TRBD1 (6 bases). Germline CDR1 and CDR2: LNHNV and YYDKDF (reference sequence). The CDR3 extends over 18 amino acids. Trimming removed 0 bases from V and 7 bases from J, with 19 bases in between. The chain's CDR3 is CATSRDMMRTETNSPLHF. The CDR3 DNA sequence: TGTGCCACCAGCAGAGATATGATGAGGACAGAGACCAATTCACCCCTCCACTTT.

The rearrangement joins TRBV5-4 to TRBJ2-3; D not resolved. This CDR3 is 12 amino acids long. The V end was cut by 2 bases, the J end by 4 bases, with 5 bases between. Germline V gene lookup returns CDR1 SGHNT and CDR2 YYREEE (reference sequence). The CDR3 loop is CASSLVADTQYF. The CDR3 DNA sequence: TGTGCCAGCAGCTTAGTAGCAGATACGCAGTATTTT.

This clone has ten or more counts. J is TRBJ2-3 and V is TRBV5-1, with 8 positions matching TRBD2. This CDR3 region has 17 residues. Germline loops: CDR1 SGHRS, CDR2 YFSETQ. V was pared by 0 bases and J by 0 bases, with 6 bases of the junction left unmatched. CDR3 nucleotides: TGCGCCAGCAGCTTGGTCGCGGGGGGTATCAGCACAGATACGCAGTATTTT. Its translation: CASSLVAGGISTDTQYF.

The chain recombines TRBV15 with TRBJ1-5, with D unclear. The ends were cut back, 0 bases at V and 0 bases at J, with 15 bases in the middle. The CDR3 consists of 18 residues. Germline V lookup: CDR1 LNHNV, CDR2 YYDKDF (reference sequence). The CDR3 region has the DNA TGTGCCACCAGCAGAGAATTCCCGGGGATCATTAGCAATCAGCCCCAGCATTTT. Residues: CATSREFPGIISNQPQHF.

This clone was detected a few times. The sample has other DNA sequences that encode this CDR3 too. The gene calls are TRBV2 and TRBJ1-2, with 9 bases identical to TRBD1. Losses at the gene ends were 6 bases for V and 4 bases for J; bases not matched to a gene: 3. CDR1 and CDR2 from the germline V gene are SNHLY and FYNNEI. The CDR3 length is 13 residues. CDR3 region: CASRDRGLYGYTF. CDR3 bases: TGTGCCAGCAGGGACAGGGGCCTCTATGGCTACACCTTC.

The V gene is TRBV30, the J gene TRBJ1-1, with TRBD1 as a possible D gene (6 bases). V shed 8 bases and J shed 5 bases, with 12 bases lying between them. The CDR3 sequence is 11 residues long. Looked up from germline, CDR1 is GTSNPN and CDR2 is SVGIG (reference sequence). The CDR3 nucleotides are TGTGCCGTACAGGGTTATACTGAAGCTTTCTTT. Residues: CAVQGYTEAFF.

The chain uses TRBV5-1 and TRBJ2-1; 12 nucleotides agree with TRBD2. The CDR3 is 15 amino acids. The V segment lost 4 bases and the J segment 7 bases; nucleotides outside the gene matches: 6. From germline, CDR1 is SGHRS and CDR2 YFSETQ. Here the CDR3 reads CASSPGTSGRNEQFF. The CDR3 nucleotides read TGCGCCAGCAGCCCCGGGACTAGCGGGCGTAATGAGCAGTTCTTC.

The chain links TRBV6-2 or TRBV6-3 to TRBJ2-5, with D unresolved. CDR1 is MNHEY and CDR2 is SVGEGT in the germline V gene. This CDR3 contains 14 residues. The V gene lost 2 bases and the J gene lost 2 bases, with 9 bases spanning the gap. DNA for the CDR3: TGTGCCAGCAGTTACGTTCTAGGTCAAGAGACCCAGTACTTC. It translates to CASSYVLGQETQYF.

This chain uses TRBV19 with TRBJ1-4; no reliable D call. CDR1 is LNHDA, CDR2 SQIVND, per germline (reference sequence). Trimming took off 3 bases at V and 7 bases at J, with 12 bases between the two ends. The CDR3 runs 14 residues. The CDR3 region is CASSMEGGSEKLFF. The CDR3 DNA is TGTGCCAGTAGTATGGAGGGAGGGAGTGAAAAACTGTTTTTT.

J is TRBJ2-1 and V is TRBV6-6, with TRBD2 identical over 8 bases. The CDR3 is 16 amino acids. Trimming removed 2 bases from V and 5 bases from J; junction bases left unmatched: 8. Germline V lookup: CDR1 MNHNY, CDR2 SVGAGI (reference sequence). The CDR3 here is CASSYGGLANDNEQFF. CDR3 DNA sequence: TGTGCCAGCAGTTACGGTGGACTAGCCAACGACAATGAGCAGTTCTTC.

This clone was observed a single time. This CDR3 is CSVVAGVDYGYTF. CDR3 DNA: TGCAGCGTTGTCGCAGGGGTTGACTATGGCTACACCTTC. The genes are TRBV29-1 and TRBJ1-2; D possibly corresponds to TRBD1 (6 bases). This CDR3 spans 13 amino acids. Per germline, CDR1 SQVTM and CDR2 ANQGSEA. Deletions cut 4 bases from V and 3 bases from J, with 12 bases between.

This clone was detected only a few times. The V and J genes are TRBV20-1 and TRBJ1-1; D gene uncertain. The germline V and J ends were trimmed by 0 bases and 6 bases, with 5 bases remaining between them. Germline CDR1 DFQATT, CDR2 SNEGSKA (reference sequence). CDR3 length: 11 amino acids. CDR3 nucleotides: TGCAGTGCTAGAGACGCGGCTGAAGCTTTCTTT. This encodes CSARDAAEAFF.

The genes are TRBV3-1 (or the pseudogene TRBV3-2) and TRBJ2-2; 9 positions match TRBD2. Germline V gives CDR1 LGHDT, CDR2 YNNKEL (reference sequence). The CDR3 loop spans 17 amino acids. Unmatched junction bases numbered 6, after V lost 0 bases and J lost 4 bases. CDR3 bases: TGTGCCAGCAGCCAAGATATAGCGGGAGTGGGCACCGGGGAGCTGTTTTTT. Its translation: CASSQDIAGVGTGELFF.

The V and J genes are TRBV3-1 (or the pseudogene TRBV3-2) and TRBJ1-1, with D uncertain. The CDR3 length is 14 residues. Germline CDR1 is LGHDT and CDR2 is YNNKEL (reference sequence). Trimming cost V 1 base and J 6 bases, with 12 bases left between them. The CDR3 nucleotides are TGTGCCAGCAGCCAAGGGGAGGCTCAAGCTGAAGCTTTCTTT. Translation gives CASSQGEAQAEAFF.

This chain uses TRBV12-3 or TRBV12-4 with TRBJ1-3; D not resolved. V lost 7 bases, J lost 4 bases, and 8 bases lay in between. This CDR3 spans 12 amino acids. The CDR3 DNA follows: TGTGCCAGCACTCCCTCCGGAAACACCATATATTTT. It encodes CASTPSGNTIYF.

This clone was detected only once. This chain joins TRBV2 and TRBJ2-7; 8 nucleotides align to TRBD2. V lost 8 bases to trimming and J lost 4 bases; unmatched junction nucleotides: 10. Germline V gene data show CDR1 as SNHLY and CDR2 as FYNNEI. This CDR3 contains 14 residues. CDR3 nucleotides: TGTGCCAGCGCTACGGGGGGGCGAGGATACGAGCAGTACTTC. Translation gives CASATGGRGYEQYF.

The rearrangement uses TRBV11-3 and TRBJ1-1, with 7 positions matching TRBD1. V was clipped by 8 bases and J by 1 base; unmatched bases: 4. Germline V CDR1 and CDR2: SGHNT, YENEEA. This CDR3 is built from 13 residues. CDR3 in DNA: TGTGCCAGCTCCGGGACAGAGAACACTGAAGCTTTCTTT. This gives the protein CASSGTENTEAFF. The full variable domain, its missing parts supplied by reference TRBV11-3 and TRBJ1-1, is EAGVVQSPRYKIIEKKQPVAFWCNPISGHNTLYWYLQNLGQGPELLIRYENEEAVDDSQLPKDRFSAERLKGVDSTLKIQPAELGDSAVYLCASSGTENTEAFFGQGTRLTVV.

The V and J genes are TRBV19 and TRBJ1-1; D ambiguous. In germline, CDR1 is LNHDA, CDR2 SQIVND (reference sequence). Trimming took 7 bases from V and 0 from J, leaving 12 bases between them. CDR3 length: 14 amino acids. CDR3 bases: TGTGCCAGTACCGTCAGAAACATGAACACTGAAGCTTTCTTT. Translating gives CASTVRNMNTEAFF. Based on the CDR3 plus reference TRBV19 and TRBJ1-1, the full variable domain is DGGITQSPKYLFRKEGQNVTLSCEQNLNHDAMYWYRQDPGQGLRLIYYSQIVNDFQKGDIAEGYSVSREKKESFPLTVTSAQKNPTAFYLCASTVRNMNTEAFFGQGTRLTVV.

V gene TRBV10-2 combines with J gene TRBJ1-5; D is possibly TRBD1 (5 bases). CDR3 length: 13 amino acids. Trimming took 6 bases from V and 6 from J, leaving 12 bases between them. The germline V gene has CDR1 WSHSY and CDR2 SAAADI. CDR3 loop: CASSGAGGQPQHF. CDR3 DNA: TGCGCCAGCAGCGGGGCGGGGGGTCAGCCCCAGCATTTT.

The V gene is TRBV7-9, the J gene TRBJ1-5, with 12 bases matching TRBD1. The J segment lost 8 bases and the V segment lost 0 bases, leaving 11 bases of the junction unmatched. Per germline, CDR1 SEHNR and CDR2 FQNEAQ (reference sequence). The CDR3 contains 18 residues. CDR3 in DNA: TGTGCCAGCAGCTTAGCGGGACAGGGGGCCCCCGACAGCAAGCCCCAGCATTTT. It yields the protein CASSLAGQGAPDSKPQHF.

The CDR3 DNA sequence: TGTGCCAGCAGCCGCGGACTCGGAAATGAAAAACTGTTTTTT. It codes for CASSRGLGNEKLFF. The rearrangement links TRBV5-6 to TRBJ1-4; D is undetermined. Germline V gene data show CDR1 as SGHDT and CDR2 as YYEEEE. Trimming took 4 bases from V and 5 from J, leaving 12 bases between them. This CDR3 is built from 14 residues.

V is TRBV2 and J is TRBJ2-1, with 12 bases matching TRBD2. The J segment lost 7 bases and the V segment lost 7 bases, leaving 5 bases of the junction unmatched. The germline V gene has CDR1 SNHLY and CDR2 FYNNEI. The CDR3 covers 14 residues. In DNA form, the CDR3 reads TGTGCCAGCATTACTAGCGGGAGGACGAATGAGCAGTTCTTC. This codes for CASITSGRTNEQFF. The whole variable domain, filled in from reference TRBV2 and TRBJ2-1, reads EPEVTQTPSHQVTQMGQEVILRCVPISNHLYFYWYRQILGQKVEFLVSFYNNEISEKSEIFDDQFSVERPDGSNFTLKIRSTKLEDSAMYFCASITSGRTNEQFFGPGTRLTVL.

The chain is built from TRBV7-2 and TRBJ1-1; 8 bases are shared with TRBD1. The V gene end was trimmed by 5 bases and the J gene end by 6 bases; junction bases not matched to a gene: 14. This CDR3 has 16 amino acids. CDR1 and CDR2 (germline): SGHTA, FQGNSA. The CDR3 region has the DNA TGTGCCAGCAGCCACGCCCCGGGCAGGGGGCAATCTGAAGCTTTCTTT. Protein: CASSHAPGRGQSEAFF. Full variable domain (remainder filled in from reference TRBV7-2 and TRBJ1-1): GAGVSQSPSNKVTEKGKDVELRCDPISGHTALYWYRQSLGQGLEFLIYFQGNSAPDKSGLPSDRFSAERTGGSVSTLTIQRTQQEDSAVYLCASSHAPGRGQSEAFFGQGTRLTVV.

Here the CDR3 reads CASSQDVQGLYNEQFF. CDR3 in DNA: TGTGCCAGCAGCCAAGATGTCCAGGGACTATACAATGAGCAGTTCTTC. This sequence joins TRBV4-2 and TRBJ2-1, with 7 positions matching TRBD2. V was pared by 0 bases and J by 4 bases, with 6 bases of the junction left unmatched. The CDR3 has 16 amino acids. Germline-derived CDR1 and CDR2 are LGHNA and YNFKEQ.

This clone appeared a few times. This rearrangement joins TRBV28 to TRBJ1-6, with a tentative D call TRBD1 (5 bases). Germline V gene data show CDR1 as MDHEN and CDR2 as SYDVKM. Between the trimmed V and J ends, which lost 10 bases and 3 bases, there was a span of 13 bases. The CDR3 is made up of 14 amino acids. The CDR3 is CAIRRGLYNSPLHF. The CDR3, as DNA: TGTGCCATCCGTAGGGGCCTCTATAATTCACCCCTCCACTTT.

The chain is built from TRBV4-2 and TRBJ1-5, with D possibly TRBD1 on 5 matching bases. The V and J ends lost 2 bases and 3 bases respectively, with 11 bases between them. The CDR3 runs 15 residues. Germline V gives CDR1 LGHNA, CDR2 YNFKEQ. The CDR3 region is CASSQYQGSNQPQHF. CDR3 bases: TGTGCCAGCAGCCAATACCAGGGATCCAATCAGCCCCAGCATTTT.

The J gene is TRBJ1-1, the V gene TRBV3-1 (or the pseudogene TRBV3-2); D is uncertain. Trimming took off 4 bases at V and 2 bases at J, with 17 bases between the two ends. Germline CDR1 reads LGHDT; CDR2 reads YNNKEL (reference sequence). This CDR3 has 16 amino acids. This CDR3 reads CASSPLFGEHNTEAFF. DNA for the CDR3: TGTGCCAGCAGCCCCTTGTTCGGGGAGCATAACACTGAAGCTTTCTTT.

The rearrangement links TRBV3-1 (or the pseudogene TRBV3-2) to TRBJ2-5, with 8 bases aligning to TRBD2. With V trimmed by 0 bases and J by 4 bases, 7 bases remained unmatched. CDR3 length equals 16 residues. Germline V gives CDR1 LGHDT, CDR2 YNNKEL (reference sequence). The CDR3 DNA reads as TGTGCCAGCAGCCAAGATGGACTAGCTATGTCAGAGACCCAGTACTTC. The encoded protein is CASSQDGLAMSETQYF.